Listed here are 10 T cell receptor beta chains from one sample, sequenced in a study of blood T cell repertoires in COVID-19 (dated by TCRdb to 2020 to 2022). Receptors were amplified or captured by the immunoSEQ multiplex PCR assay. TCRdb took this table from immuneACCESS and kept in-frame rearrangements with V and J called. Such tables lack part of the clones; where checked against another copy, unresolved V genes explain under half of the gap, and the rest is unexplained. This sample has a few hundred thousand clones in its table, and 85% of those were observed once. About 2.4% of the sample rests with the top ten. The sample taken for sequencing was peripheral blood. Receptors were obtained from a woman between 65 and 79 years old with COVID-19, enrolled during active disease.

The CDR3 nucleotides read TGTGCCAGCTCACCAAGGGAGGTCCCAGAGACCCAGTACTTC. Translation: CASSPREVPETQYF. This rearrangement joins TRBV18 to TRBJ2-5; D possibly corresponds to TRBD2 (6 bases). CDR1 and CDR2 (germline): KGHSH, LQKENI. V was clipped by 2 bases and J by 4 bases, with 11 bases between them. This CDR3 contains 14 residues.

In its sample, this clone was seen once. The chain is built from TRBV5-4 and TRBJ1-1, with 11 bases that match TRBD1. The germline CDR1 and CDR2 sequences are SGHNT and YYREEE (reference sequence). This CDR3 contains 15 residues. V lost 4 bases and J lost 3; bases outside the gene matches: 5. This CDR3 is CASSREGQGDTEAFF. CDR3 sequence (DNA): TGTGCCAGCAGCAGGGAGGGACAGGGGGACACTGAAGCTTTCTTT.

This clone was seen just once. The chain has TRBV7-3 and TRBJ2-7; possibly TRBD2 for D (6 bases). Deletions cut 1 base from V and 6 bases from J, with 19 bases between. This CDR3 spans 16 amino acids. Germline CDR1 is SGHTA and CDR2 is FQGTGA. CDR3 sequence: CASSLNAIGTPSEQYF. CDR3 DNA sequence: TGTGCCAGCAGCTTAAACGCCATCGGGACTCCAAGCGAGCAGTACTTC.

The genes are TRBV4-3 and TRBJ2-1, with 7 bases lining up with TRBD2. Trimming at V came to 0 bases and at J to 4 bases, leaving 3 bases not matched to a gene. The CDR3 is made up of 15 amino acids. Per germline, CDR1 LGHNA and CDR2 YSLEER. DNA of the CDR3: TGCGCCAGCAGCCAAGACAGCGGGACTTACAATGAGCAGTTCTTC. It specifies CASSQDSGTYNEQFF.

The rearrangement uses TRBV7-6 and TRBJ1-6; D is ambiguous. Deletions cut 5 bases from V and 2 bases from J, with 7 bases between. Germline CDR1 SGHVS, CDR2 FNYEAQ. The CDR3 consists of 14 residues. The CDR3 reads CASSPRTYNSPLHF. DNA for the CDR3: TGTGCCAGCAGCCCTAGGACCTATAATTCACCCCTCCACTTT.

V is TRBV24-1 and J is TRBJ2-3, with TRBD1 matching over 9 bases. Germline CDR1 KGHDR, CDR2 SFDVKD. V was clipped by 4 bases and J by 6 bases; unmatched bases: 7. The CDR3 runs to 15 residues. The CDR3 here is CATSDPTGTGDTQYF. CDR3 nucleotide sequence: TGTGCCACCAGTGACCCTACCGGGACAGGGGATACGCAGTATTTT.

V and J are TRBV7-3 and TRBJ2-7; 7 bases fit TRBD1. J gave up 7 bases and V 5 bases, and 8 bases lay outside the gene matches. Germline CDR1 reads SGHTA; CDR2 reads FQGTGA. CDR3 size: 13 residues. CDR3 residues: CASSPTGAGEQYF. CDR3 DNA: TGTGCCAGCAGCCCTACAGGGGCTGGGGAGCAGTACTTC.

In this sample, this clone turned up a few times. V and J are TRBV6-2 or TRBV6-3 and TRBJ2-1; D may be TRBD2 (5 bases). This CDR3 is built from 14 residues. Germline CDR1 is MNHEY and CDR2 is SVGEGT. The V end lost 6 bases, the J end lost 3 bases, and 12 bases lay between the germline ends. Here the CDR3 DNA reads TGTGCCAGCAGCCAGACGGGAAACTACAATGAGCAGTTCTTC. It translates to CASSQTGNYNEQFF.

This clone was counted many times. The V call is TRBV5-4, the J call TRBJ1-6; D not resolved. CDR1 and CDR2 (germline): SGHNT, YYREEE (reference sequence). The CDR3 totals 16 residues. With 2 bases removed from V and 7 bases from J, the gap between germline ends came to 16 bases. CDR3 DNA: TGTGCCAGCAGCTTAATTGGTACAGCTCGGAATTCACCCCTCCACTTT. It is translated as CASSLIGTARNSPLHF.

V and J are TRBV19 and TRBJ2-1; D may be TRBD2 (5 bases). Germline V gene sequence: CDR1 LNHDA, CDR2 SQIVND (reference sequence). V was pared by 5 bases and J by 10 bases, with 15 bases between. CDR3 length equals 13 residues. CDR3 sequence: CASSLPVGGEQFF. In DNA, the CDR3 is TGTGCCAGTAGTCTCCCGGTCGGAGGCGAGCAGTTCTTC. Variable domain in full (rest from reference TRBV19 and TRBJ2-1): DGGITQSPKYLFRKEGQNVTLSCEQNLNHDAMYWYRQDPGQGLRLIYYSQIVNDFQKGDIAEGYSVSREKKESFPLTVTSAQKNPTAFYLCASSLPVGGEQFFGPGTRLTVL.